This T cell receptor (beta chain) was sequenced during a study of shared clonotypes between healthy human individuals. Trimming removed 5 bases from V and 8 bases from J, with 19 bases in between. The CDR3 has 14 residues. Germline V lookup: CDR1 SQVTM, CDR2 ANQGSEA. Produced via immunoSEQ multiplex PCR; TCRdb's table is partial and in-frame only. The sample contains roughly 650,000 clones, 95% to 98% of which appear only once. This TCR derives from a woman younger than 45 in good health. The chain couples TRBV29-1 to TRBJ2-1; D might be TRBD1 (5 bases). Material: naive CD4+ T cells sorted from blood. Subset given: CD45RA+ positively selected. The chain's CDR3 is CSVSHGARADEQFF. The CDR3 DNA is TGCAGCGTTTCCCATGGGGCTCGAGCCGATGAGCAGTTCTTC.